This T cell receptor beta chain derives from a study of neurological immune-mediated disorders. The V segment lost 3 bases and the J segment 0 bases; nucleotides outside the gene matches: 13. The CDR3 length is 20 residues. Germline values: CDR1 LNHDA, CDR2 SQIVND (reference sequence). This clonotype was seen a handful of times. TCRdb called the 5' RACE reads again in MiXCR, with one record for every CDR3 protein. The profile shows 100,000 to 150,000 distinct CDR3 sequences, 3% to 3.5% of them singletons. The sequenced sample consisted of PBMCs. The chain uses TRBV19 and TRBJ2-6; 8 positions agree with TRBD1. The receptor was derived from a woman in her twenties or thirties with multiple sclerosis. CDR3 sequence: CASSMALGQGGFSGANVLTF. CDR3 coding DNA: TGTGCCAGTAGTATGGCGTTAGGACAGGGCGGATTCTCTGGGGCCAACGTCCTGACTTTC.